The T cell receptor (beta chain) described here comes from a study of CD8 T cells in Susac syndrome. On the study more broadly: Fewer than ten of the sequenced Susac syndrome patients were in remission, and six had active disease.

An input of about 0.5 to 1 ug of RNA was subjected to reverse transcription using random hexamers. Across 54 Vbeta and 13 Jbeta, TCR beta CDR3 was amplified with immunoSEQ multiplex PCR. One entry per CDR3 protein results from TCRdb running MiXCR on the immunoSEQ multiplex PCR reads. The profile shows about 150,000 distinct CDR3 sequences, roughly 95% of them singletons. V lost 6 bases, J lost 6 bases, and 2 bases stayed unmatched. Germline-derived CDR1 and CDR2 are SQVTM and ANQGSEA. This CDR3 has 12 residues. Purification of the CD8+ and CD4+ T cells relied on negative isolation, and TEMRA cells underwent FACS enrichment.

The chain couples TRBV29-1 to TRBJ1-6; TRBD1 agrees at 7 bases. The sequenced sample consisted of CD4+ T cells from PBMCs. This receptor was taken from a human donor with Susac syndrome. The CDR3 DNA reads as TGCAGCGTCCGGGACAGTAATTCACCCCTCCACTTT. Protein: CSVRDSNSPLHF.